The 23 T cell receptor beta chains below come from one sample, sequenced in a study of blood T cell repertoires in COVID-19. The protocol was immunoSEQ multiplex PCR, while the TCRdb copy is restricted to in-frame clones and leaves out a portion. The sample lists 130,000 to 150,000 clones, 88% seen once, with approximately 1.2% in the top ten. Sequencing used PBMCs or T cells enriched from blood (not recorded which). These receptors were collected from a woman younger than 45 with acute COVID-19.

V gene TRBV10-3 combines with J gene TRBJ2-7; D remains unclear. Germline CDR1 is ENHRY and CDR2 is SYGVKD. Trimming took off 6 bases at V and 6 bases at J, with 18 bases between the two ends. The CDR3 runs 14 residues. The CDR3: CAISQPPESGEQYF. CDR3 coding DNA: TGTGCCATCAGCCAGCCGCCGGAGTCGGGCGAGCAGTACTTC.

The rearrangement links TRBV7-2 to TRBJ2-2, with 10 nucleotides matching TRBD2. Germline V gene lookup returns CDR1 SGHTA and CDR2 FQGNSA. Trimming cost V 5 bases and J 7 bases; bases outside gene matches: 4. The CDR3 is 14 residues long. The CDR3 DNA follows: TGTGCCAGCAGCCCTAGCGGGAGCATCGGGGAGCTGTTTTTT. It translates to CASSPSGSIGELFF.

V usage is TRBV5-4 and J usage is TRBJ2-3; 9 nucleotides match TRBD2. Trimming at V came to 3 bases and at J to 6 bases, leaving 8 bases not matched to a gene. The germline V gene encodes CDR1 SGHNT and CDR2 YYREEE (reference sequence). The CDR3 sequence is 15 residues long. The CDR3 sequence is CASSSGGRAGDTQYF. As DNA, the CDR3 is TGTGCCAGCAGCTCCGGCGGGAGGGCCGGTGATACGCAGTATTTT.

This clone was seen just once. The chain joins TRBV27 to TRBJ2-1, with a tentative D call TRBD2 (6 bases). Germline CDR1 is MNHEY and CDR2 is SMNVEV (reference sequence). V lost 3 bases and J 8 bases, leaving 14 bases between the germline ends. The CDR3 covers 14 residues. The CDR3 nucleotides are TGTGCCAGCAGTTTCTCCGGGAGCTGGGATGAGCAGTTCTTC. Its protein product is CASSFSGSWDEQFF.

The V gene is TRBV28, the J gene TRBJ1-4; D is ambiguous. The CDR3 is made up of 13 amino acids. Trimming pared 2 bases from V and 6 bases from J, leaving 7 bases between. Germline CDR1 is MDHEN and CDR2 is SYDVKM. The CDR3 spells CASSLLYDEKLFF. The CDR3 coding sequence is TGTGCCAGCAGTTTACTATACGATGAAAAACTGTTTTTT.

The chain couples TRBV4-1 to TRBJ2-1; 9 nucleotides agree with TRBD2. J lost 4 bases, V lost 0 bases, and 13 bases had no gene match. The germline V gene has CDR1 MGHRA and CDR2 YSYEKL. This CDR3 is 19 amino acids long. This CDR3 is CASSQDWAGGPGAYNEQFF. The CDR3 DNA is TGCGCCAGCAGCCAAGATTGGGCGGGAGGGCCTGGCGCTTACAATGAGCAGTTCTTC.

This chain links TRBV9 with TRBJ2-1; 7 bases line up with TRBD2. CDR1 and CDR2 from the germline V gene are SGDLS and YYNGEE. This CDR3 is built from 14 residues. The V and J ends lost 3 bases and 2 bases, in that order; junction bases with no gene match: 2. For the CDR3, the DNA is TGTGCCAGCAGCGGGACTAGTGCCTACAATGAGCAGTTCTTC. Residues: CASSGTSAYNEQFF.

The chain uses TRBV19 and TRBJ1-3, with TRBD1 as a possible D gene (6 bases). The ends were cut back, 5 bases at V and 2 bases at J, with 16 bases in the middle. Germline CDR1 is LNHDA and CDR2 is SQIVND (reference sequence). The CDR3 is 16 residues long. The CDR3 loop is CASSLQAAGAGNTIYF. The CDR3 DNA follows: TGTGCCAGTAGTCTCCAGGCGGCAGGGGCTGGAAACACCATATATTTT.

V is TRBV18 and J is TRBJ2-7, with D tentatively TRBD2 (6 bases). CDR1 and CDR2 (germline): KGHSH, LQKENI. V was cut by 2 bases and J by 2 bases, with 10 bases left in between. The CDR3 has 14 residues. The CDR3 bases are TGTGCCAGCTCACCAGGGCGGGGTGCCTACGAGCAGTACTTC. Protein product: CASSPGRGAYEQYF.

The CDR3 loop reads CASSVEASGDNEQFF. CDR3 in DNA: TGTGCCAGCAGCGTAGAGGCTAGCGGTGACAATGAGCAGTTCTTC. This chain uses TRBV9 with TRBJ2-1, with 7 bases matching TRBD2. Trimming removed 0 bases from V and 5 bases from J; junction bases left unmatched: 5. This CDR3 spans 15 amino acids. CDR1 SGDLS and CDR2 YYNGEE come from the germline V gene.

The CDR3 region has the DNA TGCGCCAGCAGCTTGAGGCCAGCGGCGGCGGATGACCGGTTGAAAGCTTTCTTT. Translating it yields CASSLRPAAADDRLKAFF. The chain is built from TRBV5-1 and TRBJ1-1; no firm D call. Trimming took 1 base from V and 9 from J, leaving 28 bases between them. The CDR3 contains 18 residues. The germline V gene encodes CDR1 SGHRS and CDR2 YFSETQ.

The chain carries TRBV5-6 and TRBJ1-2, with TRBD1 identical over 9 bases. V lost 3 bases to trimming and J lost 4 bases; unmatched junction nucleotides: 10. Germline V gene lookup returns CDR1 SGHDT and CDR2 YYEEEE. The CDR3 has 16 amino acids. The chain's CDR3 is CASSWDRVDLLYGYTF. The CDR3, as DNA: TGTGCCAGCAGCTGGGACAGGGTAGACCTACTCTATGGCTACACCTTC.

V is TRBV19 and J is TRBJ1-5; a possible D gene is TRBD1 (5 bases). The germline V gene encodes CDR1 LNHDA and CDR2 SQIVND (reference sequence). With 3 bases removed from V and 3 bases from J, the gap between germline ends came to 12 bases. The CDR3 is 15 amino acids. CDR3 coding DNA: TGTGCCAGTAGTATGGGGCCAGTTCTCAATCAGCCCCAGCATTTT. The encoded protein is CASSMGPVLNQPQHF.

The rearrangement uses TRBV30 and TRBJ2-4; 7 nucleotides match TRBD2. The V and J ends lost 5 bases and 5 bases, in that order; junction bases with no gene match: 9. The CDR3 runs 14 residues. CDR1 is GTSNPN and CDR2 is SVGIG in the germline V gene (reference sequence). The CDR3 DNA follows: TGTGCCTGGGCACTGGGAGGGGCGGAAAACATTCAGTACTTC. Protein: CAWALGGAENIQYF.

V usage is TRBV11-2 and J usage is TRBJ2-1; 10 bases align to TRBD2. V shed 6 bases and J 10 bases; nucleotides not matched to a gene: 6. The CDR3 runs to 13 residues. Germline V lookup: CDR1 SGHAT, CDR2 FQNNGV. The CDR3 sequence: CASRRVSGREQFF. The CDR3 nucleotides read TGTGCCAGCAGGAGGGTTAGCGGGAGGGAGCAGTTCTTC.

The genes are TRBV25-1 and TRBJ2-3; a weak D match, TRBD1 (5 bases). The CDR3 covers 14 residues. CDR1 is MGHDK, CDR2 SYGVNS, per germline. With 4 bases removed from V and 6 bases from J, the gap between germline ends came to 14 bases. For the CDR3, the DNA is TGTGCCAGCAGTGGAAGGGGTGATGCGGATACGCAGTATTTT. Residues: CASSGRGDADTQYF.

CDR3 loop: CSVDSRGSGTETQYF. Here the CDR3 DNA reads TGCAGCGTTGACTCTCGGGGCAGCGGGACGGAGACCCAGTACTTC. V gene TRBV29-1 combines with J gene TRBJ2-5; 7 positions match TRBD2. The CDR3 runs 15 residues. V trimming: 3 bases; J trimming: 5 bases; junction bases outside the gene matches: 12. From germline, CDR1 is SQVTM and CDR2 ANQGSEA.

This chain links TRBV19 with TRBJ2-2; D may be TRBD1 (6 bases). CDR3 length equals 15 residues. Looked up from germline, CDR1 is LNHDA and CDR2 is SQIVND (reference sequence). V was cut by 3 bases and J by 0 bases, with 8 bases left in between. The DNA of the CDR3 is TGTGCCAGTAGTATCGGGACAACGAACACCGGGGAGCTGTTTTTT. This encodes CASSIGTTNTGELFF.

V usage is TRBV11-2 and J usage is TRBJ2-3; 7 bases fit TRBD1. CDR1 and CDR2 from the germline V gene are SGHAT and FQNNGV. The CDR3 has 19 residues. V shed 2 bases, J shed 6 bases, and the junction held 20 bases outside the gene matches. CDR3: CASSLPFLNSEQGLDTQYF. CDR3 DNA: TGTGCCAGCAGCTTACCTTTCCTTAATTCCGAACAGGGGCTGGATACGCAGTATTTT. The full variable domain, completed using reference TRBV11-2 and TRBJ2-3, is EAGVAQSPRYKIIEKRQSVAFWCNPISGHATLYWYQQILGQGPKLLIQFQNNGVVDDSQLPKDRFSAERLKGVDSTLKIQPAKLEDSAVYLCASSLPFLNSEQGLDTQYFGPGTRLTVL.

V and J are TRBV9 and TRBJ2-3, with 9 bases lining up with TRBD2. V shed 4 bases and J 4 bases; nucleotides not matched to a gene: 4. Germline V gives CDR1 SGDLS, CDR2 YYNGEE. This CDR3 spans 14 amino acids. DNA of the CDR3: TGTGCCAGCAGCTGGGCGGGAGGGTCAGATACGCAGTATTTT. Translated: CASSWAGGSDTQYF.

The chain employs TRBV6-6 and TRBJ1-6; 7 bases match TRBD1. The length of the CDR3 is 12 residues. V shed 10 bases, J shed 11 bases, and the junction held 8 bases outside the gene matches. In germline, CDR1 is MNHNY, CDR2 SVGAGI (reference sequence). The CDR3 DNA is TGTGCCACCTACACAGGGGATGCACCCCTCCACTTT. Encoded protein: CATYTGDAPLHF.

This chain's CDR3 is CASSLIGTGGVEAFF. The CDR3 coding sequence is TGTGCCAGCAGCTTAATCGGGACAGGGGGTGTTGAAGCTTTCTTT. This chain links TRBV7-6 with TRBJ1-1, with 11 bases that match TRBD1. The CDR3 is 15 amino acids. CDR1 is SGHVS, CDR2 FNYEAQ, per germline. V trimming: 2 bases; J trimming: 7 bases; junction bases outside the gene matches: 6.

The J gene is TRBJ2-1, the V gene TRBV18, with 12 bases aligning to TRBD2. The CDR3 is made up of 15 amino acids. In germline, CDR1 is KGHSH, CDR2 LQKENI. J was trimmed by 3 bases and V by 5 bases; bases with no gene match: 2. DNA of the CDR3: TGTGCCAGCTCATCGACTAGCGGGAGCTACAATGAGCAGTTCTTC. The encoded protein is CASSSTSGSYNEQFF.